This TCR beta chain was sequenced during a study of blood T cell repertoires in COVID-19. The overall study: Italy, Spain and the United States were the sources of the convalescent and acute COVID-19 samples. PBMCs, B-cell-depleted T cells, or T cells were the source of the cDNA or gDNA that made up the material.

This clone is a singleton in its sample. Authors' data handling: Reference gene primer amplification in the assay estimated nucleated cell counts. Repertoires were generated with immunoSEQ multiplex PCR, while TCRdb's copy carries only in-frame clones and drops some. The V and J calls and the clone size are those of that table, but D and trimming were determined from the DNA. This table has 150,000 to 200,000 clones, 85% appearing once. The clonotype originates from a human donor with acute or convalescent COVID-19. The donor label of this sample is uncertain. Material: peripheral blood.

The CDR3 reads CASSVGGLGNTIYF. Here the CDR3 DNA reads TGTGCCAGCAGCGTGGGGGGGTTAGGAAACACCATATATTTT. The V call is TRBV9, the J call TRBJ1-3; a possible D gene is TRBD1 (5 bases). There are 14 residues in the CDR3. From germline, CDR1 is SGDLS and CDR2 YYNGEE. The V gene lost 2 bases and the J gene lost 4 bases, with 10 bases spanning the gap.